This T cell receptor (beta chain) was documented in a study of blood T cell repertoires in COVID-19. At the level of the study: The cDNA or gDNA used as material had been derived from T cells, B-cell-depleted T cells, or PBMCs.

In the study's own analysis: Reference gene primer amplification yielded estimated nucleated cell counts. Generated by immunoSEQ multiplex PCR, the TCRdb table keeps only in-frame clones and is missing some. That table supplies the V and J calls and clone size; D and trimming were determined from the DNA. The sample consists of about 46,000 clones, around 86% of them appearing once. This receptor was obtained from a human donor in a cohort sampled during active COVID-19. Sequenced material: peripheral blood.

This CDR3 reads CASKPTGGSETQYF. DNA for the CDR3: TGTGCCAGCAAACCTACAGGGGGCAGCGAGACCCAGTACTTC. The V and J genes are TRBV11-3 and TRBJ2-5, with TRBD1 matching over 9 bases. V lost 7 bases to trimming and J lost 5 bases; unmatched junction nucleotides: 8. Germline assignment: CDR1 SGHNT and CDR2 YENEEA. The CDR3 is 14 amino acids. The variable domain in full, completed from reference TRBV11-3 and TRBJ2-5, reads EAGVVQSPRYKIIEKKQPVAFWCNPISGHNTLYWYLQNLGQGPELLIRYENEEAVDDSQLPKDRFSAERLKGVDSTLKIQPAELGDSAVYLCASKPTGGSETQYFGPGTRLLVL.